This entry lists 2 T cell receptor beta chains sequenced from one sample in a study of blood T cell repertoires in COVID-19. Profiled with immunoSEQ multiplex PCR; TCRdb holds only in-frame clones, not every one. The data contain 150,000 or so clones, over 80% of them singletons. The sample was peripheral blood. All receptors come from a man between 25 and 39 years old with COVID-19, enrolled during active disease.

This clone was seen only once. The CDR3 loop reads CASSMARNQPQHF. Here the CDR3 DNA reads TGTGCCAGTAGTATGGCCAGGAATCAGCCCCAGCATTTT. This sequence joins TRBV19 and TRBJ1-5; no definite D call. Trimming stripped 3 bases from V and 4 bases from J, with 7 bases between. The germline V gene has CDR1 LNHDA and CDR2 SQIVND (reference sequence). The CDR3 is 13 amino acids.

The genes are TRBV7-2 and TRBJ2-1; 8 nucleotides line up with TRBD1. Germline lookup yields CDR1 SGHTA and CDR2 FQGNSA. The CDR3 covers 16 residues. With 1 base clipped from V and 3 bases from J, the junction kept 5 bases outside the gene matches. The CDR3 DNA reads TGTGCCAGCAGCTTAGGAGGACAGGGCTTCTACAATGAGCAGTTCTTC. It codes for CASSLGGQGFYNEQFF.